One sample yielded the 10 T cell receptor beta chains listed below, sequenced in a study of blood T cells in healthy people across ages. Combining a sample-barcoded 5' primer with a J-beta primer mix, a second PCR ran for roughly 7 to 11 cycles. MiXCR, run by TCRdb on the 5' RACE reads, gives a single entry per CDR3 protein. Of more than 500,000 distinct CDR3 sequences detected, approximately 26% appear once; the ten largest clones hold 3% to 4%. The same specimen was also included in a second study, on T cells of mothers and their children.

The sample was blood. The receptors shown here come from a boy between 2 and 10 years old in good health.

The J gene is TRBJ1-1, the V gene TRBV2; D gene unclear. Per germline, CDR1 SNHLY and CDR2 FYNNEI. V was cut by 3 bases and J by 8 bases, with 7 bases left in between. The CDR3 runs 11 residues. The CDR3 sequence is CASSEMGEAFF. The CDR3 DNA reads as TGTGCCAGCAGTGAGATGGGGGAAGCTTTCTTT.

The chain uses TRBV2 and TRBJ2-1, with D possibly being TRBD1 or TRBD2 (5 bases each). V shed 7 bases and J shed 3 bases, with 16 bases lying between them. Germline CDR1 and CDR2: SNHLY and FYNNEI. The CDR3 sequence is 15 residues long. CDR3 sequence: CASIPGRVNYNEQFF. CDR3 nucleotides: TGTGCCAGCATTCCAGGGCGGGTCAACTACAATGAGCAGTTCTTC.

This clonotype came up a few times. The rearrangement joins TRBV7-9 to TRBJ2-3; 7 bases fit TRBD2. V trimming: 4 bases; J trimming: 6 bases; junction bases outside the gene matches: 7. Germline V lookup: CDR1 SEHNR, CDR2 FQNEAQ (reference sequence). The CDR3 spans 14 residues. In nucleotides, the CDR3 is TGTGCCAGCAGCTCCCTGGCGGGAGTTGATACGCAGTATTTT. Protein sequence: CASSSLAGVDTQYF.

About this clonotype itself: A much bigger clone sits one base away, suggesting this may be a read error. The chain links TRBV28 to TRBJ2-5; D not certain. Gene TRBJ2-1 matches the end of the DNA better, so the J call may be wrong. The CDR3 has 12 residues. Germline-derived CDR1 and CDR2 are MDHEN and SYDVKM. CDR3 residues: CASSPVYNEQFF. The CDR3 DNA sequence: TGTGCCAGCAGCCCAGTCTACAATGAGCAGTTCTTC.

This clonotype was seen more than once but under ten times. The V gene is TRBV6-5, the J gene TRBJ1-2; the D is unclear. Germline V CDR1 and CDR2: MNHEY, SVGAGI. The length of the CDR3 is 14 residues. Trimming removed 7 bases from V and 0 bases from J, with 12 bases in between. The CDR3 DNA sequence: TGTGCCAGCACCACGGGGAGGTCTAACTATGGCTACACCTTC. Translation: CASTTGRSNYGYTF.

This clonotype was counted only a few times. The chain joins TRBV29-1 to TRBJ2-7, with D possibly matching TRBD2 (5 bases). Trimming removed 4 bases from V and 1 base from J, with 8 bases in between. The CDR3 sequence is 12 residues long. CDR1 SQVTM and CDR2 ANQGSEA come from the germline V gene. Here the CDR3 DNA reads TGCAGCGTTGCCGGGGAATCCTACGAGCAGTACTTC. Protein: CSVAGESYEQYF.

This clonotype was observed at least ten times. The V call is TRBV27, the J call TRBJ2-7, with TRBD2 identical over 7 bases. Germline values: CDR1 MNHEY, CDR2 SMNVEV (reference sequence). The trim removed 3 bases at V and 2 bases at J, leaving 1 base unmatched. The CDR3 runs to 13 residues. CDR3 bases: TGTGCCAGCAGTTTGGGACTACCCTACGAGCAGTACTTC. This codes for CASSLGLPYEQYF.

V is TRBV6-6 and J is TRBJ2-7; no clear D. Looked up from germline, CDR1 is MNHNY and CDR2 is SVGAGI (reference sequence). V dropped 5 bases and J dropped 2 bases, with 16 bases sitting between them. The length of the CDR3 is 15 residues. Here the CDR3 DNA reads TGTGCCAGCAGTAGAACCGACGGGTACCCCTACGAGCAGTACTTC. It is translated as CASSRTDGYPYEQYF.

This clonotype was seen only a few times. This rearrangement joins TRBV10-3 to TRBJ1-5; 7 positions agree with TRBD1. This CDR3 comprises 13 residues. The V gene end was trimmed by 8 bases and the J gene end by 3 bases; junction bases not matched to a gene: 4. Germline CDR1 is ENHRY and CDR2 is SYGVKD. For the CDR3, the DNA is TGTGCCATCGGAGACAGGGTCAATCAGCCCCAGCATTTT. Translated, it gives CAIGDRVNQPQHF.

In this sample, this clonotype turned up a few times. The CDR3 is CAWSPLPIQGPQHF. In nucleotides, the CDR3 is TGTGCCTGGAGTCCCCTCCCAATCCAGGGTCCCCAGCATTTT. The chain couples TRBV30 to TRBJ1-5, with D possibly matching TRBD1 (5 bases). The V end was cut by 2 bases, the J end by 10 bases, with 18 bases between. This CDR3 contains 14 residues. CDR1 is GTSNPN, CDR2 SVGIG, per germline (reference sequence).